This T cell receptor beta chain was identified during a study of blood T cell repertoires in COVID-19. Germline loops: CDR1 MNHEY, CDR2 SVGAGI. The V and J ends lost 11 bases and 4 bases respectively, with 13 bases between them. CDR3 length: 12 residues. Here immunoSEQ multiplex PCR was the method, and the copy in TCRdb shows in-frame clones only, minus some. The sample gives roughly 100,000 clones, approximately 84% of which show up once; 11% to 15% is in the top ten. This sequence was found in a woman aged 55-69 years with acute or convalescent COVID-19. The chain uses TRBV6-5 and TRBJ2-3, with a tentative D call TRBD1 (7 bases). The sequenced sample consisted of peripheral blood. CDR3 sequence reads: CACGGGADTQYF. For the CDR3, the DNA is TGTGCCTGCGGAGGGGGCGCAGATACGCAGTATTTT.